This T cell receptor beta chain was captured in a study of shared clonotypes between healthy human individuals. Study-wide context: Three plates each covered CD4 naive and memory; CD8 naive two, CD8 memory one.

CDR1 MNHEY and CDR2 SVGAGI come from the germline V gene. After removal of 6 bases from V and 0 bases from J, the junction contained 5 bases not matched to a gene. The CDR3 loop spans 15 amino acids. Worth noting for this clone: Antigen: not known.

General study results and limits: As a rule, naive subsets had a larger estimated richness than memory subsets. Compared with clonotypes that all four donors shared, non-shared clonotypes had lower generation probabilities.

The material for each subset, its genomic DNA, was split evenly across several immunoSEQ plates. Clones were read by immunoSEQ multiplex PCR, and TCRdb kept only the in-frame ones, dropping some. The sample consists of 2 million to 2.5 million clones, 85% to 95% of them appearing once. This chain joins TRBV6-5 and TRBJ2-3; TRBD1 aligns across 8 bases. The sequenced sample consisted of naive CD4+ T cells from PBMCs. The subset is: CD45RA+ positively selected. The sequence derives from a man in his late teens or twenties in good health. Some clones in this sample may be carry-over from other donors' samples. The CDR3 DNA reads as TGTGCCAGCAGACTAAACAGGGGGAGCACAGATACGCAGTATTTT. Translated: CASRLNRGSTDTQYF.